This is a list of T cell receptor beta chains from one sample in a study of early stage breast cancer tumors. Repertoires were generated with immunoSEQ multiplex PCR, while TCRdb's copy carries only in-frame clones and drops some. The sample yields 30,000 to 40,000 clones, approximately 74% seen once. The sample was blood. The source of these receptors is a person between 60 and 69 years old with breast cancer. The CDR3 runs from the conserved cysteine through the conserved F or W. The D gene is left open where the match is weak. Part of the rows lack a size; the others show once, few, many or a class for expanded clones.

v_call,clone_size,j_call,d_call,cdr3_nt,cdr3_aa
TRBV5-5,once,TRBJ2-7,.,TGTGCCAGCAGCTTGGTCTTATTAAGCTCCTACGAGCAGTACTTC,CASSLVLLSSYEQYF
TRBV6-1,.,TRBJ2-7,.,TGTGCCAGCAGTGACCGGGGGACAGCCTACGAGCAGTACTTC,CASSDRGTAYEQYF
TRBV2,.,TRBJ2-2,TRBD2,TGTGCCAGTAAACTAGCGACGAACACCGGGGAGCTGTTTTTT,CASKLATNTGELFF
TRBV6-1,.,TRBJ1-2,.,TGTGCCAGCAGTGAAGGTTGGTTTAGGGAGGGAACTAACTATGGCTACACCTTC,CASSEGWFREGTNYGYTF
TRBV28,.,TRBJ2-6,.,TGTGCTGCTGTAGGGGCCAACGTCCTGACTTTC,CAAVGANVLTF
TRBV19,.,TRBJ1-2,.,TGTGCCAGTAGTATAGTAACAGGGAGACGGGGCTACACCTTC,CASSIVTGRRGYTF
TRBV5-1,.,TRBJ2-5,.,TGCGCCAGCAGCAGGGGGGAGAGCCAAGAGACCCAGTACTTC,CASSRGESQETQYF
TRBV2,.,TRBJ2-5,.,TGTGCCAGCAGTGAAGGGAGAGAGACCCAGTACTTC,CASSEGRETQYF
TRBV19,.,TRBJ1-1,.,TGTGCCAGTAGTATTCGAGTGAACACTGAAGCTTTCTTT,CASSIRVNTEAFF
TRBV18,few,TRBJ1-2,.,TGTGCCAGCTCACCGACTGATGGCTACACCTTC,CASSPTDGYTF
TRBV27,.,TRBJ2-1,.,TGTGCCAGCAGCCAACCGCCCGGGGTGGGGAATGAGCAGTTCTTC,CASSQPPGVGNEQFF
TRBV7-9,.,TRBJ1-4,TRBD1,TGTGCCAGCAGCTTGGGACAGGGGGTAACTAATGAAAAACTGTTTTTT,CASSLGQGVTNEKLFF
TRBV5-1,few,TRBJ1-2,.,TGCGCCAGCAGCTCCGACGGGAGCTATGGCTACACCTTC,CASSSDGSYGYTF
TRBV7-9,few,TRBJ2-7,TRBD1,TGTGCCAGCAGCCCGGGACAGCTGCCCTACGAGCAGTACTTC,CASSPGQLPYEQYF
TRBV6-4,.,TRBJ2-3,.,TGTGCCAGCAGTGACCAGGGGACAGATACGCAGTATTTT,CASSDQGTDTQYF
TRBV5-1,.,TRBJ2-1,TRBD2,TGCGCCAGCAGCTTGAGACTCACCTTAGCGGGGGGGCGTAATGAGCAGTTCTTC,CASSLRLTLAGGRNEQFF
TRBV4-1,.,TRBJ1-1,TRBD1,TGCGCCAGCAGCCAAGGGGACAGGGTTTCTTTCTTT,CASSQGDRVSFF
TRBV6-5,.,TRBJ2-5,TRBD1,TGTGCCAGCAGTCGAAACAGGGGGACCCAGTACTTC,CASSRNRGTQYF
TRBV7-2,few,TRBJ1-5,.,TGTGCCAGCAGCTTAGGGAATCAGCCCCAGCATTTT,CASSLGNQPQHF
TRBV6-1,.,TRBJ2-7,TRBD2,TGTGCCGGGACTAGCCCCAACTCCTACGAGCAGTACTTC,CAGTSPNSYEQYF
TRBV2,.,TRBJ2-3,TRBD2,TGTGCCAGCAGACTAGCGGGAGTAGATACGCAGTATTTT,CASRLAGVDTQYF
TRBV29-1,.,TRBJ2-1,TRBD2,TGCAGCGTTGAACTAGGACTAGGAGAATTCTTC,CSVELGLGEFF
TRBV7-9,.,TRBJ2-7,.,TGTGCCAGCAGCTTAGGGGTCTCCTACGAGCAGTACTTC,CASSLGVSYEQYF
TRBV25-1,.,TRBJ2-3,TRBD2,TGTGCCAGCAGTTGGACTAGCGGGGGTACAGATACGCAGTATTTT,CASSWTSGGTDTQYF
TRBV12-5,few,TRBJ1-2,TRBD1,TGTGCTAGTGAAAGGGACAGGGGCTCGGGCTACACCTTC,CASERDRGSGYTF
TRBV19,.,TRBJ1-5,TRBD1,TGTGCCAGTAGTATAGCGGGACAGGGAAGTCAGCCCCAGCATTTT,CASSIAGQGSQPQHF
TRBV11-2,.,TRBJ2-7,.,TGTGCCAGCAACTCAGACAGACCCCCCGGCGAGCAGTACTTC,CASNSDRPPGEQYF
TRBV5-1,few,TRBJ1-2,.,TGCGCCAGCAGCTTGTCGACGGTAACTTATGGCTACACCTTC,CASSLSTVTYGYTF
TRBV6-6,medium-sized,TRBJ1-2,.,TGTGCCAGCAGTTACGGAACAGTCTATGGCTACACCTTC,CASSYGTVYGYTF
TRBV5-1,few,TRBJ2-1,.,TGCGCCAGCAGCTTTGACAGGTTAGTCGATGAGCAGTTCTTC,CASSFDRLVDEQFF
TRBV7-2,.,TRBJ2-5,.,TGTGCCAGCGCAGGGGCCAAGACCCAGTACTTC,CASAGAKTQYF
TRBV5-1,.,TRBJ2-1,TRBD2,TGCGCCAGCAACCGGGAGGGCTACAATGAGCAGTTCTTC,CASNREGYNEQFF
TRBV7-2,once,TRBJ2-2,TRBD2,TGTGCCAGCAGCCCAGGGAAGCTAGCGGGAGGGTCGCGTACCGGGGAGCTGTTTTTT,CASSPGKLAGGSRTGELFF
TRBV28,.,TRBJ2-5,.,TGTGCCAGCAGTTTGCAGGGGGGTGGGGAGACCCAGTACTTC,CASSLQGGGETQYF
TRBV11-2,.,TRBJ1-2,TRBD1,TGTGCCAGCAGCTCAACCCCACGACAGGGCCTCGAAGGCTACACCTTC,CASSSTPRQGLEGYTF
TRBV7-3,.,TRBJ2-6,TRBD1,TGTGCCAGCGGGACAGGACGCTCTGGGGCCAACGTCCTGACTTTC,CASGTGRSGANVLTF
TRBV10-3,.,TRBJ2-5,TRBD1,TGTGCCGCAGGGGGTGAGACCCAGTACTTC,CAAGGETQYF
TRBV19,.,TRBJ1-2,TRBD1,TGTGCCAGTAGTATTTCGCCGGCAGGGGGCGGCTACACCTTC,CASSISPAGGGYTF
TRBV19,.,TRBJ2-6,.,TGTGCCAGTAGTATAGGAGGTGGGGCCAACGTCCTGACTTTC,CASSIGGGANVLTF
TRBV6-5,few,TRBJ1-2,.,TGTGCCAGCAGTTACTCGGGCAGGGATTATGGCTACACCTTC,CASSYSGRDYGYTF
TRBV30,.,TRBJ1-2,TRBD1,TGTGCCTGGAGTAGAAGGGGGCCAAACTATGGCTACACCTTC,CAWSRRGPNYGYTF
TRBV7-2,once,TRBJ1-5,.,TGTGCCAGCAGCTTAGAGGTCAGTCTTTATCAGCCCCAGCATTTT,CASSLEVSLYQPQHF
TRBV11-2,.,TRBJ2-7,TRBD2,TGTGCCAGCAGCCTAGTCGGGGGGGAAACCTACGAGCAGTACTTC,CASSLVGGETYEQYF
TRBV4-1,.,TRBJ1-6,TRBD1,TGCGCCAGCAGCCAAGAAGGGACAGTCAATTCACCCCTCCACTTT,CASSQEGTVNSPLHF
TRBV19,.,TRBJ2-7,TRBD2,TGTGCCAGTAGTTCCCCGGGGGGGGCCACCTACGAGCAGTACTTC,CASSSPGGATYEQYF
TRBV2,few,TRBJ1-1,.,TGTGCCAGCAGTGGAAGGAGGAGGGACACTGAAGCTTTCTTT,CASSGRRRDTEAFF
TRBV5-1,.,TRBJ2-7,.,TGCGCCAGCAGCTTGCTCCCCCGGCGTTATGAGTACGAGCAGTACTTC,CASSLLPRRYEYEQYF
TRBV5-1,.,TRBJ2-7,.,TGCGCCAGCAGCTTTCATAACCTCCAGGGCTCCTACGAGCAGTACTTC,CASSFHNLQGSYEQYF
TRBV6-5,few,TRBJ1-2,.,TGTGCCAGCGGACTCCAACAGGGCCCCTCGCTTAGGACCTTC,CASGLQQGPSLRTF
TRBV7-9,.,TRBJ2-7,TRBD1,TGTGCCAGCAGCCGGGACAGGGGCGGCCTACTACACTACGAGCAGTACTTC,CASSRDRGGLLHYEQYF
TRBV12-5,.,TRBJ1-3,TRBD1,TGTGCTAGTGGCGCGACAGGGGGGACTGGAAACACCATATATTTT,CASGATGGTGNTIYF
TRBV27,.,TRBJ1-2,.,TGTGCCAGCAGATCGTCCGGGGGATTTCGTGGCTACACCTTC,CASRSSGGFRGYTF
TRBV27,.,TRBJ2-7,.,TGTGCCAGCAGCGGAGACGTCTCCTACGAGCAGTACTTC,CASSGDVSYEQYF
TRBV11-2,.,TRBJ2-7,.,TGTGCCAGCAGCTCTCTCAGGGGGGGTAGGTACGAGCAGTACTTC,CASSSLRGGRYEQYF
TRBV5-6,few,TRBJ1-5,.,TGTGCCAGCAGCTTACGAGGGAATCAGCCCCAGCATTTT,CASSLRGNQPQHF